This passage covers 10 T cell receptor beta chains from one sample sequenced in a study of T cell repertoires in cytomegalovirus infection. TCRdb re-called the reads through MiXCR, storing one row per CDR3 protein. The sample carries 200,000 to 300,000 distinct CDR3 sequences, roughly 13% recorded once. The sequenced sample was PBMCs. These receptors all come from a human donor in good health (CMV status not recorded). Some clones in this sample may be carry-over from other donors' samples.

The chain has TRBV27 and TRBJ2-1; D is unclear. V lost 1 base, J lost 8 bases, and 9 bases lay in between. The CDR3 length is 13 residues. Germline V gives CDR1 MNHEY, CDR2 SMNVEV (reference sequence). The CDR3 DNA sequence: TGTGCCAGCAGTTTATATGTGACTTATGAGCAGTTCTTC. This translates into CASSLYVTYEQFF.

The chain uses TRBV15 and TRBJ2-7; D is unclear. Trimming stripped 0 bases from V and 3 bases from J, with 3 bases between. CDR3 length: 12 residues. Germline V CDR1 and CDR2: LNHNV, YYDKDF (reference sequence). CDR3 DNA sequence: TGTGCCACCAGCAGAGAGGACTACGAGCAGTACTTC. Protein sequence: CATSREDYEQYF.

This clonotype turned up a few times. This chain joins TRBV11-2 and TRBJ2-7; D gene ambiguous. The length of the CDR3 is 15 residues. The V and J ends lost 0 bases and 2 bases respectively, with 11 bases between them. Germline V gene lookup returns CDR1 SGHAT and CDR2 FQNNGV. CDR3 coding DNA: TGTGCCAGCAGCTTAGATCCCACTCCTACCTACGAGCAGTACTTC. Translated: CASSLDPTPTYEQYF.

This clonotype came up a few times. The J gene is TRBJ2-7, the V gene TRBV12-3 or TRBV12-4, with 10 bases matching TRBD2. V gave up 5 bases and J gave up 0 bases; unmatched junction bases: 4. This CDR3 has 15 residues. Here the CDR3 reads CASSISSGGSYEQYF. The DNA for the CDR3 is TGTGCCAGCAGTATCTCTAGCGGGGGCTCCTACGAGCAGTACTTC.

This clonotype was seen at least ten times. CDR3 in amino acids: CASAGLAGGRNEQFF. CDR3 nucleotide sequence: TGTGCCAGCGCAGGACTAGCGGGAGGGCGCAATGAGCAGTTCTTC. The chain has TRBV7-2 and TRBJ2-1; TRBD2 matches 15 bases. CDR3 length equals 15 residues. Trimming took 8 bases from V and 6 from J; bases not matched to a gene: 5. Germline assignment: CDR1 SGHTA and CDR2 FQGNSA. Full variable domain (rest looked up from reference TRBV7-2 and TRBJ2-1): GAGVSQSPSNKVTEKGKDVELRCDPISGHTALYWYRQSLGQGLEFLIYFQGNSAPDKSGLPSDRFSAERTGGSVSTLTIQRTQQEDSAVYLCASAGLAGGRNEQFFGPGTRLTVL.

V and J are TRBV20-1 and TRBJ1-6, with D possibly matching TRBD1 (5 bases). The CDR3 spans 16 residues. Trimming took off 6 bases at V and 10 bases at J, with 25 bases between the two ends. Per the germline V gene, CDR1 is DFQATT and CDR2 is SNEGSKA (reference sequence). CDR3 in amino acids: CSATDFGPGGYSPLHF. CDR3 nucleotide sequence: TGCAGTGCCACGGACTTTGGACCCGGGGGGTACTCACCCCTCCACTTT.

This clonotype was seen at least ten times. The J gene is TRBJ1-1, the V gene TRBV10-3; D is possibly TRBD1 (5 bases). Germline-derived CDR1 and CDR2 are ENHRY and SYGVKD. V shed 7 bases and J shed 1 base, with 13 bases lying between them. CDR3 size: 14 residues. CDR3 residues: CAIKRPGTNTEAFF. CDR3 in DNA: TGTGCCATCAAAAGACCCGGGACGAACACTGAAGCTTTCTTT.

The sample holds many counts of this clonotype. The CDR3 is CASSLKPSEFFF. The CDR3, as DNA: TGTGCCAGCAGCTTAAAGCCGTCCGAATTTTTCTTC. V is TRBV7-8 and J is TRBJ2-1; no definite D call. Trimming shortened V by 2 bases and J by 16 bases, and 15 bases separated the two germline ends. From germline, CDR1 is SGHVS and CDR2 FQNEAQ. The CDR3 has 12 residues.

This clonotype has ten or more counts. This chain links TRBV28 with TRBJ2-2, with 12 bases matching TRBD2. The germline V gene encodes CDR1 MDHEN and CDR2 SYDVKM. The V segment lost 6 bases and the J segment 5 bases; nucleotides outside the gene matches: 4. The CDR3 extends over 15 amino acids. As DNA, the CDR3 is TGTGCCAGCAGACTAGCGGGAGGATGGACCGGGGAGCTGTTTTTT. As protein: CASRLAGGWTGELFF.

As concerns this clonotype: This may arise from a read error, as a much more abundant clone is one base away. The chain employs TRBV6-2 or TRBV6-3 and TRBJ2-3, with 11 bases aligning to TRBD2. The CDR3 spans 16 residues. CDR1 and CDR2 (germline): MNHEY, SVGEGT. CDR3 region: CATSPLLAGAIDTQYF. The CDR3 DNA reads TGTGCCACCAGTCCCCTACTAGCGGGAGCGATAGATACGCAGTATTTT.